A single TCR beta chain is shown here with its context. Clones were sequenced by immunoSEQ multiplex PCR, and TCRdb holds only the in-frame ones, with some missing. The data hold around 43,000 clones, with roughly nine tenths observed a single time. The sample is drawn from a study of Tregs in tolerant kidney transplant recipients. The clonotype comes from a human donor in good health. The sequenced sample consisted of Tregs from blood.

CDR3 in DNA: TGTGCTAGTGGTTTGGTGGGAGTTGAGACCCAGTACTTC. Its protein is CASGLVGVETQYF. V gene TRBV12-5 combines with J gene TRBJ2-5; the D gene is possibly TRBD2 (5 bases). This CDR3 is built from 13 residues. The V end was cut by 0 bases, the J end by 5 bases, with 7 bases between. CDR1 and CDR2 from the germline V gene are LGHNT and FRNRAP.